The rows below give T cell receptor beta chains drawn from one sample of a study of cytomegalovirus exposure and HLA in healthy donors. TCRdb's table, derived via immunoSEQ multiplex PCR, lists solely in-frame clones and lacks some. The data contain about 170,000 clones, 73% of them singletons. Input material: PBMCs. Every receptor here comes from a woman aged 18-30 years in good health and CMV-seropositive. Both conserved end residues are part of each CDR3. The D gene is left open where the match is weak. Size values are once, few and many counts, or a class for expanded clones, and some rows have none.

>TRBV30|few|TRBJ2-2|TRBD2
TGTGCCTGGAGTAAGCGGGGGGCGGACACCGGGGAGCTGTTTTTT
CAWSKRGADTGELFF
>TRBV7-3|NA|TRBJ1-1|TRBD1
TGTGCCAGCAGTTCGGGACAGGTAAATGAAGCTTTCTTT
CASSSGQVNEAFF
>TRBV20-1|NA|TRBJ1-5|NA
TGCAGTGTGGTCCCTATCCCCCAGCATTTT
CSVVPIPQHF
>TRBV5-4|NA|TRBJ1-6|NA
TGTGCCAGCAGCTTGGGTTCTGGGGGCCTAAACTCACCCCTCCACTTT
CASSLGSGGLNSPLHF
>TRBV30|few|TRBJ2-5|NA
TGTGCCTGGAGTGTAATAGGGGCTGGGATTGAGACCCAGTACTTC
CAWSVIGAGIETQYF
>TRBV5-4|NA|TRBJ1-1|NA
TGTGCCAGCAGCTTGGCCTCAGGGGCCCGAATGAACACTGAAGCTTTCTTT
CASSLASGARMNTEAFF
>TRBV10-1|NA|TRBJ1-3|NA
TGCGCCAGCAGTGAGCGTGGCAGGGGAAATTCTGGAAACACCATATATTTT
CASSERGRGNSGNTIYF
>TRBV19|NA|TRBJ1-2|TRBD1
TGTGCCAGTACGGCCGAGGGGGCTGGCTACACCTTC
CASTAEGAGYTF
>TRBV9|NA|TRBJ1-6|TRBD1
TGTGCCAGCAGCCCGACGACAGGGGTGGGGTCACCCCTCCACTTT
CASSPTTGVGSPLHF
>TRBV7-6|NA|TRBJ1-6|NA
TGTGCCAGCAGATATGAATGGGGGAGGGAATCACCCCTCCACTTT
CASRYEWGRESPLHF
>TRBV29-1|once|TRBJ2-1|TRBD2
TGCAGCGTGTACCTAGCGGGGGGATACAATGAGCAGTTCTTC
CSVYLAGGYNEQFF
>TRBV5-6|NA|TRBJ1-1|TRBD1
TGTGCCAGCAGCTCCCATAGGGGGCGATGGATAAAGAACACTGAAGCTTTCTTT
CASSSHRGRWIKNTEAFF
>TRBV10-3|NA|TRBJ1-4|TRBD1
TGTGCCATCAGTGAGTCGGGACAGGTCCCTAATGAAAAACTGTTTTTT
CAISESGQVPNEKLFF
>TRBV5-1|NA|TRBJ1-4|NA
TGCGCCAGCAGCTTTGGGCAGAGTAATGAAAAACTGTTTTTT
CASSFGQSNEKLFF
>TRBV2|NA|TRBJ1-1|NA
TGTGCCAGCAGTCTTAAGCCGAACACTGAAGCTTTCTTT
CASSLKPNTEAFF
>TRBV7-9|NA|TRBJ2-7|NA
TGTGCCAGCAGCTTTCCTGGGGGGAATAACTCCTACGAGCAGTACTTC
CASSFPGGNNSYEQYF
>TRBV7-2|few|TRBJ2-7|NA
TGTGCCAGCAGCTTGACCGCGACAGTTTGGGTCGAGCAGTACTTC
CASSLTATVWVEQYF
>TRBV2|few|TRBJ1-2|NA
TGTGCCAGCAGTGACGGGGAATACTATGGCTACACCTTC
CASSDGEYYGYTF
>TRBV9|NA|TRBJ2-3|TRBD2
TGTGCCAGCAGCAGCAGACTAGCGGGGGGGCCAGATACGCAGTATTTT
CASSSRLAGGPDTQYF
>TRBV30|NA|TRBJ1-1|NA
TGTGCCTGGAGTGTACTAAGGGGTGCTTTCTTT
CAWSVLRGAFF
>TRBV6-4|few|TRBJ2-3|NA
TGTGCCAGCAGCCAAGGGCCGGGAGATGTGACAGATACGCAGTATTTT
CASSQGPGDVTDTQYF
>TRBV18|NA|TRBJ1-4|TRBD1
TGTGCCAGCTCACTTGGGACAGCTGCAACTAATGAAAAACTGTTTTTT
CASSLGTAATNEKLFF
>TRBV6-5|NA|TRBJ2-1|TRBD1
TGTGCCAGCAGTCTACAGGGGGCTTCCAATGAGCAGTTCTTC
CASSLQGASNEQFF
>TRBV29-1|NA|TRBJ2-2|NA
TGCAGCGTTGAAGAGGGACAGAACACCGGGGAGCTGTTTTTT
CSVEEGQNTGELFF
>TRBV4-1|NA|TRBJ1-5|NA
TGCGCCAGCAGCCCGGGACAATATCAGCCCCAGCATTTT
CASSPGQYQPQHF
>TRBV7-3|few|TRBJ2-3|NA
TGTGCCAGCAGCACACTGGGGGGGCAGGTAGATACGCAGTATTTT
CASSTLGGQVDTQYF
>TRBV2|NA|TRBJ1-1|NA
TGTGCCAGCAGTGACAGGGAGAACACTGAAGCTTTCTTT
CASSDRENTEAFF
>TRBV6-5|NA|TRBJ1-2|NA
TGTGCCAGCAGAGGACAGTTGAACTATGGCTACACCTTC
CASRGQLNYGYTF
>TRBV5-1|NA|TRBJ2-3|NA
TGCGCCAGCAGCTTGGACGGGGGTTACACAGATACGCAGTATTTT
CASSLDGGYTDTQYF
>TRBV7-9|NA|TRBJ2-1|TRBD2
TGTGCCAGCAGCTTTGGGGGGGTTCCCTACAATGAGCAGTTCTTC
CASSFGGVPYNEQFF
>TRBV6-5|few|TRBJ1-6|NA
TGTGCCAGCACCCGTAAAGGAGGGGTAGATTCACCCCTCCACTTT
CASTRKGGVDSPLHF
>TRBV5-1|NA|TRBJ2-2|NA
TGCGCCAGCAGCTCGGACACTGTGAACACCGGGGAGCTGTTTTTT
CASSSDTVNTGELFF
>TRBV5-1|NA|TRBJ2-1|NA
TGCGCCAGCAGCTTGGACAGGGAGGGCAATGAGCAGTTCTTC
CASSLDREGNEQFF
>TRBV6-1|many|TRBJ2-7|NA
TGTGCCAGCGAGGGGGATCCTACCTCCTACGAGCAGTACTTC
CASEGDPTSYEQYF
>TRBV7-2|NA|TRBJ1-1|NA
TGTGCCAGCAGCTTAGCGGGGGCCCTGAACACTGAAGCTTTCTTT
CASSLAGALNTEAFF
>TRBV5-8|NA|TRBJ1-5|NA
TGTGCCAGCAGTCCCCGGGGCGGGGTGTATAGCAATCAGCCCCAGCATTTT
CASSPRGGVYSNQPQHF
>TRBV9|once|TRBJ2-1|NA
TGTGCCAGCAGCGGGCTAGCGTCCTACAATGAGCAGTTCTTC
CASSGLASYNEQFF
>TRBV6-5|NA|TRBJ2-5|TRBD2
TGTGCCAGCAGTTACCCCCTCGGGGGGGCGGAGACCCAGTACTTC
CASSYPLGGAETQYF
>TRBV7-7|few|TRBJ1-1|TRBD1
TGTGCTAGCAGCGTTGACAGGGACACTGAAGCTTTCTTT
CASSVDRDTEAFF
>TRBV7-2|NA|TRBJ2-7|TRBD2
TGTGCCAGCAGCCCAAGCCGGGGGGAACATTACGAGCAGTACTTC
CASSPSRGEHYEQYF
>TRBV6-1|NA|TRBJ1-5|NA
TGTGCCAGCAGGAGGACAGCTAATCAGCCCCAGCATTTT
CASRRTANQPQHF
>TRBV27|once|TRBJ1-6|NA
TGTGCCAGCCTTCCACGGGGGAGCGCCTATAATTCACCCCTCCACTTT
CASLPRGSAYNSPLHF
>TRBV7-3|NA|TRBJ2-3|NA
TGTGCCAGCAGCTTATCCCGGGACACCAATACGCAGTATTTT
CASSLSRDTNTQYF
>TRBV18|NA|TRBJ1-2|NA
TGTGCCAGCTCGCTCACAGAAGCCGACGGCTACACCTTC
CASSLTEADGYTF
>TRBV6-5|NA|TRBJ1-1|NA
TGTGCCAGCAGTCAACCGCGGGGCACTGAAGCTTTCTTT
CASSQPRGTEAFF
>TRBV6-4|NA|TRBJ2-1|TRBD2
TGTGCCAGCAGTGAGTTGGCGGGGGATTCCAATGAGCAGTTCTTC
CASSELAGDSNEQFF
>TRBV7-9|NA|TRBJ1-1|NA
TGTGCCAGCATCTTTACGGGGGGGAACACTGAAGCTTTCTTT
CASIFTGGNTEAFF
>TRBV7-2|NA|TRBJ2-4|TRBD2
TGTGCCAGCAGCCTATTAGCGGGGGGTATTTCCAAAAACATTCAGTACTTC
CASSLLAGGISKNIQYF
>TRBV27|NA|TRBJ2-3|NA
TGTGCCAGCAGTTTAAGGCAGGGTACAGATACGCAGTATTTT
CASSLRQGTDTQYF
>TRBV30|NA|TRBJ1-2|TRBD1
TGTGCCTGGAGAGGTGGGACAGGGGGCGACTATGGCTACACCTTC
CAWRGGTGGDYGYTF
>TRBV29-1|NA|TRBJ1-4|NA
TGCAGCGTTGTAGGGAGCTCTAATGAAAAACTGTTTTTT
CSVVGSSNEKLFF
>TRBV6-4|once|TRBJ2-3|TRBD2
TGTGCCCCCCACCAGGGACTAGTAACAGATACGCAGTATTTT
CAPHQGLVTDTQYF
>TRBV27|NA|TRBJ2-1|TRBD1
TGTACCAGCAGTGCCCGACAGGGGGCCTACAATGAGCAGTTCTTC
CTSSARQGAYNEQFF
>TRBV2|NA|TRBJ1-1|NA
TGTGCCAGCAGTGAAGCGCAGAGGTCTGAAGCTTTCTTT
CASSEAQRSEAFF
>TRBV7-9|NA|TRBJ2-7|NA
TGTGCCAGCAGCTTAACGGGCGAGCAGTACTTC
CASSLTGEQYF
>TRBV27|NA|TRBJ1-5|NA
TGTGCCAGCAGTTTAGCAGGGAGCAATCAGCCCCAGCATTTT
CASSLAGSNQPQHF
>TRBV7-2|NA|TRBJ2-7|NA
TGTGCCAGCAGCTCCCCGGGACAAAGTTACGAGCAGTACTTC
CASSSPGQSYEQYF